This T cell receptor beta chain was captured in a study of blood T cell repertoires in COVID-19. About the study: Researchers got acute and convalescent COVID-19 samples from the United States, Italy and Spain.

In the original analysis: Amplified reference gene primers provided the basis for estimating nucleated cell counts. Measured with immunoSEQ multiplex PCR; TCRdb has only the in-frame clones, and not every one. Clone size and V and J calls were adopted from that table, with D and trimming inferred from the DNA. Here the sample spans 60,000 to 95,000 clones, approximately 79% being singletons. The CDR3 spans 14 residues. With V trimmed by 6 bases and J by 4 bases, 4 bases remained unmatched. In germline, CDR1 is MNHEY, CDR2 SVGAGI. The source of this sequence is a human donor with acute or convalescent COVID-19. The donor label of this sample is uncertain. The rearrangement joins TRBV6-5 to TRBJ2-1, with 9 bases aligning to TRBD2. Specimen: peripheral blood. The CDR3 sequence: CASRGLALYNEQFF. CDR3 in DNA: TGTGCCAGCAGAGGACTAGCGCTGTACAATGAGCAGTTCTTC.